This T cell receptor (beta chain) stems from a study of beta chain features in type 1 diabetes. Across the study: Cell yields, gender and age were comparable in patients and healthy donors. Across all samples, over 85 million sorted cells were examined.

The germline gives CDR1 LNHDA, CDR2 SQIVND (reference sequence). Between the trimmed V and J ends, which lost 5 bases and 4 bases, there was a span of 23 bases. The CDR3 runs to 17 residues. Based on CD45RO/CCR7/CD25/CD127/CD95/CD27, CD4+ regulatory, stem cell-like memory, naive and central memory cells were sorted. Study-wide results and limits: Across all four CD4+ subsets, people with type 1 diabetes showed modestly shorter TCRB CDR3s. A definitive answer on HLA type influencing TCRB rearrangement was not reached here.

This clone was counted between two and nine times. Antigen specificity is unknown. TCRB transcripts that were expressed got sequenced, as all of the isolated RNA had been reverse transcribed. The assay was immunoSEQ multiplex PCR, and TCRdb's table has in-frame clones only and misses some. The sample yields some 700,000 clones, roughly 12% seen once. The chain has TRBV19 and TRBJ2-5; D might be TRBD2 (5 bases). The source material was naive CD4+ T cells from blood. This sequence originates from a man between 18 and 35 years old with type 1 diabetes. The CDR3 sequence: CASSHLSAGATRETQYF. The DNA of the CDR3 is TGTGCCAGTAGTCACCTTTCGGCGGGCGCTACAAGAGAGACCCAGTACTTC. Full variable domain (remainder filled in from reference TRBV19 and TRBJ2-5): DGGITQSPKYLFRKEGQNVTLSCEQNLNHDAMYWYRQDPGQGLRLIYYSQIVNDFQKGDIAEGYSVSREKKESFPLTVTSAQKNPTAFYLCASSHLSAGATRETQYFGPGTRLLVL.